This TCR beta chain was obtained from a study of T cells in Graves' hyperthyroidism and ophthalmopathy. This clonotype appeared a few times. Amplified TCR beta CDR3 regions came from RNA transcripts. With the HTBI primer set, the TCR CDR3 went through a first round of RT-PCR. One entry per CDR3 protein, called by TCRdb with MiXCR from the multiplex PCR reads. The sample carries about 690,000 distinct CDR3 sequences, 15% to 20% recorded once. CDR1 and CDR2 (germline): KGHDR, SFDVKD. The CDR3 contains 16 residues. After removal of 7 bases from V and 5 bases from J, the junction contained 11 bases not matched to a gene. Patients with uncontrolled infections, other autoimmune diseases, pregnancy or lactation were excluded.

The sequenced sample was blood. This receptor was identified in a man aged 50 to 59 with Graves' hyperthyroidism. V and J are TRBV24-1 and TRBJ1-5, with 9 bases fitting TRBD1. The CDR3 spells CATSQTGQGPYQPQHF. The DNA of the CDR3 is TGTGCCACCAGCCAAACCGGACAGGGGCCATATCAGCCCCAGCATTTT.